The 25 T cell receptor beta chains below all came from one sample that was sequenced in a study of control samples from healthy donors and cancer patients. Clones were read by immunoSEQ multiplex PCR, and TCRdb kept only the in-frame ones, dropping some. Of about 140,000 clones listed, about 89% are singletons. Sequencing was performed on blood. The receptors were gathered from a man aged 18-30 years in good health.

DNA of the CDR3: TGTGCCAGCAGTTTGGACAGGGGTAACCTTTACAATGAGCAGTTCTTC. This codes for CASSLDRGNLYNEQFF. The gene calls are TRBV6-5 and TRBJ2-1; 9 bases fit TRBD1. The germline V gene has CDR1 MNHEY and CDR2 SVGAGI. The CDR3 is 16 residues long. Trimming removed 4 bases from V and 4 bases from J; junction bases left unmatched: 8.

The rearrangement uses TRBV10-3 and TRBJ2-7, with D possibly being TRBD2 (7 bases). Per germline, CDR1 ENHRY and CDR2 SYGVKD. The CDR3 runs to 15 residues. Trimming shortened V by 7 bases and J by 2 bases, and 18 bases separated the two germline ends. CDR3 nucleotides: TGTGCCATCAAAAATACGGGGGGCCCAACCTACGAGCAGTACTTC. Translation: CAIKNTGGPTYEQYF.

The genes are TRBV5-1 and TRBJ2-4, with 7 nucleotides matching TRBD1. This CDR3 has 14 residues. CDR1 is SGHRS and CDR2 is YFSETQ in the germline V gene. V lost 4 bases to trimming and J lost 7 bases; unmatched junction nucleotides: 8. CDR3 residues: CASSEQGLANIQYF. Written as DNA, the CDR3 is TGCGCCAGCAGCGAACAGGGGCTTGCGAACATTCAGTACTTC.

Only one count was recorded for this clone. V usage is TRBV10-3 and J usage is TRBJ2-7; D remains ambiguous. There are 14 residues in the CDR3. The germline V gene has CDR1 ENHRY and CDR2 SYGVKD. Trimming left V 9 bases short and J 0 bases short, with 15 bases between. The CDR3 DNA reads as TGTGCCATTCCAAGTACCGGCCGCTCCTACGAGCAGTACTTC. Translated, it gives CAIPSTGRSYEQYF.

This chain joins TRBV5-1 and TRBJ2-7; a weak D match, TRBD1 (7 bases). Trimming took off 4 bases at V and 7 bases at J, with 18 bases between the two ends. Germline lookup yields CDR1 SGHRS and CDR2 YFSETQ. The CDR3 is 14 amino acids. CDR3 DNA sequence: TGCGCCAGCAGCCCGGTGGAGGGGGCGGGTGAGCAGTACTTC. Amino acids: CASSPVEGAGEQYF.

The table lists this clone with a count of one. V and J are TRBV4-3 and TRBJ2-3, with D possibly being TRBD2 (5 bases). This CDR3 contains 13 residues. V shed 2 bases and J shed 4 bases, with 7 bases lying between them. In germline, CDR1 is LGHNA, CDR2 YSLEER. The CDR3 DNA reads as TGCGCCAGCAGCCAAACCGGGGCAGATACGCAGTATTTT. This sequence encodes CASSQTGADTQYF.

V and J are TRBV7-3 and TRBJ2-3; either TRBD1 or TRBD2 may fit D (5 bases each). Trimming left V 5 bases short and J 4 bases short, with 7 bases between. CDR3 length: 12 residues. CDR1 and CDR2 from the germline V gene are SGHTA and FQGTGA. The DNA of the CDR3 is TGTGCCAGCAGCCGGGACGCAGATACGCAGTATTTT. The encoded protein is CASSRDADTQYF.

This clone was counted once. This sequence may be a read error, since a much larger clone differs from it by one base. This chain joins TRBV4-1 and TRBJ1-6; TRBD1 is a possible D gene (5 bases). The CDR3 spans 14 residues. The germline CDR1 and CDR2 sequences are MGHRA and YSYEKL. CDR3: CASSQAGFNSLLHF. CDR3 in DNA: TGCGCCAGCAGCCAAGCAGGGTTTAATTCACTCCTCCACTTT.

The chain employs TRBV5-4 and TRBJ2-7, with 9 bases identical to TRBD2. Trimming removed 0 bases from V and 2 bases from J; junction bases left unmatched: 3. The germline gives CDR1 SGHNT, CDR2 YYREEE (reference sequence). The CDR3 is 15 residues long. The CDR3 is CASSLEAGGPYEQYF. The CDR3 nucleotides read TGTGCCAGCAGCTTGGAAGCGGGGGGACCCTACGAGCAGTACTTC.

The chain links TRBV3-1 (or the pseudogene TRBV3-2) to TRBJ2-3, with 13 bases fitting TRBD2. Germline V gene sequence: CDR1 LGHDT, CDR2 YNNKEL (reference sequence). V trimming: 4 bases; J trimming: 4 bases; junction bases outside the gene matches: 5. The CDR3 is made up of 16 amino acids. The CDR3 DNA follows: TGTGCCAGCAGCCCCCCGACTAGCGGGGGGTCAGATACGCAGTATTTT. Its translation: CASSPPTSGGSDTQYF.

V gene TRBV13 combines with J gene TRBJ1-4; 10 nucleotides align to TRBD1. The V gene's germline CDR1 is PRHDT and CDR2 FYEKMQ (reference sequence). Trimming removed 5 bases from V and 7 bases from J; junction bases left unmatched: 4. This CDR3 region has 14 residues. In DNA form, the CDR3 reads TGTGCCAGCAGCCCCAGGACAGGGGGTGAAAAACTGTTTTTT. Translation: CASSPRTGGEKLFF.

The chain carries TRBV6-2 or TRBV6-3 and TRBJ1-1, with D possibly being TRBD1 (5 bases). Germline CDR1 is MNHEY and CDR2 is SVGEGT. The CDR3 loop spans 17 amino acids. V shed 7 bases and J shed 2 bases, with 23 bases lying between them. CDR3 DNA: TGTGCCAGCATCCCCCGGGACGCCAGTTCCGAAAACACTGAAGCTTTCTTT. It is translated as CASIPRDASSENTEAFF.

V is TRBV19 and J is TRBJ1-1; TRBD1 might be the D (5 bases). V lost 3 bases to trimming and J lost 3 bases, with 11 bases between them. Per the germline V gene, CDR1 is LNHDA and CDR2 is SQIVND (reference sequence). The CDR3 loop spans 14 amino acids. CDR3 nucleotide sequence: TGTGCCAGTAGTATTACAGGCGGGGACACTGAAGCTTTCTTT. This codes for CASSITGGDTEAFF.

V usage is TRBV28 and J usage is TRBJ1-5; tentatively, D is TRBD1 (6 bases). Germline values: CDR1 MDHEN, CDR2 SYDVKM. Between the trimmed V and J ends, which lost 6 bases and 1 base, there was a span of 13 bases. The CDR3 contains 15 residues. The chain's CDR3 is CASRSTGLSNQPQHF. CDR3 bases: TGTGCCAGCAGGAGTACAGGGTTGAGCAATCAGCCCCAGCATTTT.

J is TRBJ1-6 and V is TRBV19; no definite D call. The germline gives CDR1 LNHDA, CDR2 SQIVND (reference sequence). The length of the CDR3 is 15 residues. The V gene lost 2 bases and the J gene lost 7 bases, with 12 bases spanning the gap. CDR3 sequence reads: CASSITGQLNSPLHF. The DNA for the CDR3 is TGTGCCAGTAGTATAACGGGCCAATTAAATTCACCCCTCCACTTT.

The CDR3 is CASSLIWGSTEAFF. The DNA for the CDR3 is TGTGCCAGCAGCCTAATTTGGGGGAGCACTGAAGCTTTCTTT. V is TRBV7-2 and J is TRBJ1-1, with D perhaps matching TRBD1 (5 bases). Germline V CDR1 and CDR2: SGHTA, FQGNSA. V was shortened by 5 bases and J by 4 bases, with 14 bases between the two germline ends. There are 14 residues in the CDR3.

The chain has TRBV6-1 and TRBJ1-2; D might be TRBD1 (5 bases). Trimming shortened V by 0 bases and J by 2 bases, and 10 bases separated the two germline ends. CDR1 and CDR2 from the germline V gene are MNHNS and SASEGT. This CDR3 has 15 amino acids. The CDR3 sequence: CASSEAVTGNYGYTF. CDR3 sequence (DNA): TGTGCCAGCAGTGAAGCCGTAACAGGCAACTATGGCTACACCTTC.

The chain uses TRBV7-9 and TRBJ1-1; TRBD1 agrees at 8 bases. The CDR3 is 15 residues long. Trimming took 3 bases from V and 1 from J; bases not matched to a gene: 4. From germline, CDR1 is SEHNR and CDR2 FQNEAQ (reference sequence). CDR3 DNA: TGTGCCAGCAGCTTTGGACAGGGTCCGAACACTGAAGCTTTCTTT. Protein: CASSFGQGPNTEAFF.

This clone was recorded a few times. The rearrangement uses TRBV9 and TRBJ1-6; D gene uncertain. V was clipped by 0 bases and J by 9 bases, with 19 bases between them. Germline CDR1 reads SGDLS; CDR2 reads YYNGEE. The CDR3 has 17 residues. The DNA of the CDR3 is TGTGCCAGCAGCGTAGACCCCTCCGGGAGGGTTGGTTCACCCCTCCACTTT. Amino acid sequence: CASSVDPSGRVGSPLHF.

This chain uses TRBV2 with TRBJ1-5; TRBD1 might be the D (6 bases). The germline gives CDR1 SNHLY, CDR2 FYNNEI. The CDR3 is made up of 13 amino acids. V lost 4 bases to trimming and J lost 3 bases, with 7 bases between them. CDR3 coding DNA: TGTGCCAGCAGTGCAGGGGTCAATCAGCCCCAGCATTTT. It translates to CASSAGVNQPQHF.

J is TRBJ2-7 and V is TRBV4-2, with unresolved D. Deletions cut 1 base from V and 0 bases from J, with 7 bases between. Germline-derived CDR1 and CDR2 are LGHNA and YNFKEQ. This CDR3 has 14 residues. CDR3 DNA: TGTGCCAGCAGCCAAGGTGTGCCCTCCTACGAGCAGTACTTC. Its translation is CASSQGVPSYEQYF.

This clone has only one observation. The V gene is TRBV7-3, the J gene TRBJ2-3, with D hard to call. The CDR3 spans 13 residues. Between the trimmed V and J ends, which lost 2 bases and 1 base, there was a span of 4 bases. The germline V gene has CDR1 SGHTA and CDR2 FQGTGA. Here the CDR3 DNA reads TGTGCCAGCAGCTTATGGGGCACAGATACGCAGTATTTT. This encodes CASSLWGTDTQYF.

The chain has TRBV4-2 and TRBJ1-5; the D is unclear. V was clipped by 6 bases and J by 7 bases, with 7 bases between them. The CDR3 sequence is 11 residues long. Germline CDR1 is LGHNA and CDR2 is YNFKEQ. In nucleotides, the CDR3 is TGTGCCAGCAGACTGGTCCAGCCCCAGCATTTT. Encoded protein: CASRLVQPQHF.

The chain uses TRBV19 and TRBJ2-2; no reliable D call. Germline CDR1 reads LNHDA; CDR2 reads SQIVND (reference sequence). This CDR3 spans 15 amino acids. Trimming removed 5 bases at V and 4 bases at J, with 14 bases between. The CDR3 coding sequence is TGTGCCAGTAGTCCGAAGACTGCAAGCACCGGGGAGCTGTTTTTT. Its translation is CASSPKTASTGELFF.

The CDR3 DNA reads TGTGCCAGCAGTTACGTGGACAGGGGGGGAGGCTACACCTTC. Encoded protein: CASSYVDRGGGYTF. This chain links TRBV6-5 with TRBJ1-2; 10 bases agree with TRBD1. The germline V gene encodes CDR1 MNHEY and CDR2 SVGAGI. This CDR3 has 14 residues. Trimming at V came to 2 bases and at J to 8 bases, leaving 5 bases not matched to a gene.